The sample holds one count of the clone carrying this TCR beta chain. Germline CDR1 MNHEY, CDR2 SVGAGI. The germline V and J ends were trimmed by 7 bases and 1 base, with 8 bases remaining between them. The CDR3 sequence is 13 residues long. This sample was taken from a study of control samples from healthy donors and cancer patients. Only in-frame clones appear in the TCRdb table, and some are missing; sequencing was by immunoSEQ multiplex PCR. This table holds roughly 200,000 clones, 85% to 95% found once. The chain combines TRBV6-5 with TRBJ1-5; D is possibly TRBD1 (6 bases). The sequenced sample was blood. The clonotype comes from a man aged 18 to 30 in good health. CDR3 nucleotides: TGTGCCAGCATCGACAGGAGCAATCAGCCCCAGCATTTT. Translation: CASIDRSNQPQHF.